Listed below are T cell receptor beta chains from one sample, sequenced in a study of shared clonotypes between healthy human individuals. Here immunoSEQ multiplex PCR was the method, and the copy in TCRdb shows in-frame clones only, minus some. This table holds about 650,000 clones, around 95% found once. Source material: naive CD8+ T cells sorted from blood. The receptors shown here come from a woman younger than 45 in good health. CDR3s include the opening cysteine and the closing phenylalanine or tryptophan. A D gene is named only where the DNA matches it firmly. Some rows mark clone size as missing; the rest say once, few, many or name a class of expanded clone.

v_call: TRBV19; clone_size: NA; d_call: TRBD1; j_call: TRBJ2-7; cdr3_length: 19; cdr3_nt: TGTGCCAGTAGTATGGAAGGGACAGGGGGACTAAATCACCCCTACGAGCAGTACTTC; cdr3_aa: CASSMEGTGGLNHPYEQYF
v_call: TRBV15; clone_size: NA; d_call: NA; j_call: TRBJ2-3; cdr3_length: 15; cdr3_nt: TGTGCCACCAGGGCGGGTCAATCTAGCACAGATACGCAGTATTTT; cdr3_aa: CATRAGQSSTDTQYF
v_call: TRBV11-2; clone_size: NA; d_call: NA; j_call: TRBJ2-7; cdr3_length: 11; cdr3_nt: TGTGCCAGCAGCTTACAAGTCGAGCAGTACTTC; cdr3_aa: CASSLQVEQYF
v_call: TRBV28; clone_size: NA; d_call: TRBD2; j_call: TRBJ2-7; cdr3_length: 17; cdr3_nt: TGTGCCAGCAGTTTTGCCGCCCTAGCGGACGACTTATACGAGCAGTACTTC; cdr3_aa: CASSFAALADDLYEQYF
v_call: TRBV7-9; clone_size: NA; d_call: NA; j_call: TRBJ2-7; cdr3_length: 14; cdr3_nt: TGTGCCAGCAGCTCCTTACAGGGAAGGGCCGAGCAGTACTTC; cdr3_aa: CASSSLQGRAEQYF
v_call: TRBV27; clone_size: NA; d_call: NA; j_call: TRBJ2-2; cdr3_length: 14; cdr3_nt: TGTGCCAGCAGTTCGGGGCTAGCCCCCGGGGAGCTGTTTTTT; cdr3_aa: CASSSGLAPGELFF
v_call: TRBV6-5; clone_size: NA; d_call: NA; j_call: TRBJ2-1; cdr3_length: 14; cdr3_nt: TGTGCCAGCAGTCCCCGGGACGAATACAATGAGCAGTTCTTC; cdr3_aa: CASSPRDEYNEQFF
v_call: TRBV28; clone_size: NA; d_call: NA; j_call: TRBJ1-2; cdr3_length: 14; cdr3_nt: TGTGCCAGCATCTCTCGGTTGAGGTGGGGTGGCTACACCTTC; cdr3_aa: CASISRLRWGGYTF
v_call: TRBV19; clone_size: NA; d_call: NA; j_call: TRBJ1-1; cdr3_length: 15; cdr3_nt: TGTGCCAGTAGTATAGACGGGGACAAGAACACTGAAGCTTTCTTT; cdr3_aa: CASSIDGDKNTEAFF
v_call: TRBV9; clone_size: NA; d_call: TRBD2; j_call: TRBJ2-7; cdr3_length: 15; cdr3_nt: TGTGCCAGCAGTCAGGGATCTAGCGGGAGGAACGAGCAGTACTTC; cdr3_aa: CASSQGSSGRNEQYF
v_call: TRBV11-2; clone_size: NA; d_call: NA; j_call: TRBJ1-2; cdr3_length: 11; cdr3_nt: TGTGCCAGCAGCTTAGATGGGGGCTACACCTTC; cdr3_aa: CASSLDGGYTF
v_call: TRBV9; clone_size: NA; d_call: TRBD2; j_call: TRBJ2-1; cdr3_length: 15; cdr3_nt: TGTGCCAGCAGCCAAAGCGGGAATGCCGGAAATGAGCAGTTCTTC; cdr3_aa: CASSQSGNAGNEQFF
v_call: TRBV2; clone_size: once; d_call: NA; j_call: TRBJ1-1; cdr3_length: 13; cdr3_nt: TGTGCCAGCAGTGAAGCAGGGGACACTGAAGCTTTCTTT; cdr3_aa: CASSEAGDTEAFF
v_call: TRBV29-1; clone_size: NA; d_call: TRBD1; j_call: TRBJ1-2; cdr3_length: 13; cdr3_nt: TGCAGCGTTGTAACAGGGGAAGACTATGGCTACACCTTC; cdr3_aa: CSVVTGEDYGYTF
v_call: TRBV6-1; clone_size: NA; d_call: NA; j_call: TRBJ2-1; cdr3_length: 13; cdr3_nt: TGTGCCAGCAGCAGACTGGGGTACAATGAGCAGTTCTTC; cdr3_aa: CASSRLGYNEQFF
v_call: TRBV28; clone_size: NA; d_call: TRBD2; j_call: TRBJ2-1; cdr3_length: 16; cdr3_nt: TGTGCCAGCAGCCACCCGGGACTAGCGAAGTACAATGAGCAGTTCTTC; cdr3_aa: CASSHPGLAKYNEQFF
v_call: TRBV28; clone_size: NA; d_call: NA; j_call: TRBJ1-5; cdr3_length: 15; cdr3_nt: TGTGCCAGCAGTTTAGTGGGGATGGGAAATCAGCCCCAGCATTTT; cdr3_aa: CASSLVGMGNQPQHF
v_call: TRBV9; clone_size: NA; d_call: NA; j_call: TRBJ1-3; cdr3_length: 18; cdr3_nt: TGTGCCAGCAGCGCTTCGAGAGGGGTCATATTCTCTGGAAACACCATATATTTT; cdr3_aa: CASSASRGVIFSGNTIYF
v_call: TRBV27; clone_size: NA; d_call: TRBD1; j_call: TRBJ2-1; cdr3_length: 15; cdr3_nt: TGTGCCAGCAGTCCCGGGACAGGGTTTATGGATGAGCAGTTCTTC; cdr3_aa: CASSPGTGFMDEQFF
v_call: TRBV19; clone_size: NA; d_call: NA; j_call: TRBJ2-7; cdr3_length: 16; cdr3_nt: TGTGCCAGTAGTCCGATGATAGCGGCCCCCGGAGCTGAGCAGTACTTC; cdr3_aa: CASSPMIAAPGAEQYF
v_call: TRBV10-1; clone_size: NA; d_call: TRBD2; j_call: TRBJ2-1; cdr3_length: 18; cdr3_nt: TGCGCCAGCAGTGAGGAACCACCGGGACTAGCGGGATCTGGTGAGCAGTTCTTC; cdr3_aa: CASSEEPPGLAGSGEQFF
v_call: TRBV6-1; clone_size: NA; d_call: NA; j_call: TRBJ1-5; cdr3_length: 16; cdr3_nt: TGTGCCAGCAGTGAACTCAGAGGGTTCAGCAATCAGCCCCAGCATTTT; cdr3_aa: CASSELRGFSNQPQHF
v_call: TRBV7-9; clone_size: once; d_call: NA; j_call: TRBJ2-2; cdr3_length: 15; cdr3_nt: TGTGCCAGCAGAAATCAGGGGACTAACACCGGGGAGCTGTTTTTT; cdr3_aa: CASRNQGTNTGELFF
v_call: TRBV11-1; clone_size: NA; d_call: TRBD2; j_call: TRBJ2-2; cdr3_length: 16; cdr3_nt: TGTGCCAGCAGCTATCCGGGACTAGCGGATACCGGGGAGCTGTTTTTT; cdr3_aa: CASSYPGLADTGELFF
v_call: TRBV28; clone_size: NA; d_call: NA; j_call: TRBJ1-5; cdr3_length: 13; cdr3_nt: TGTGCCAGCAGTTGGGACGAGGGCCAGCCCCAGCATTTT; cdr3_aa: CASSWDEGQPQHF
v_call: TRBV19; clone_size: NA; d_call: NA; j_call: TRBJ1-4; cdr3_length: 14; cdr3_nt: TGTGCCAGTAGTATAGAGTTTGGAAATGAAAAACTGTTTTTT; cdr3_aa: CASSIEFGNEKLFF
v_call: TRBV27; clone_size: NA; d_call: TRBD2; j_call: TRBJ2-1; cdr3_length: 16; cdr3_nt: TGTGCCAGCAGTTTATTAGGCGGGAGTGGGGAGAATGAGCAGTTCTTC; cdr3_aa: CASSLLGGSGENEQFF
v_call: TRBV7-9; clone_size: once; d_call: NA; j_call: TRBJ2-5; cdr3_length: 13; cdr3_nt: TGTGCCAGCAGCTCGGGGAGCCAAGAGACCCAGTACTTC; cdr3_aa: CASSSGSQETQYF
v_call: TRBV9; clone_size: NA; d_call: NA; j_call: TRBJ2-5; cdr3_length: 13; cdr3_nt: TGTGCCAGCAGCGGACTAGTTCAAGAGACCCAGTACTTC; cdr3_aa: CASSGLVQETQYF
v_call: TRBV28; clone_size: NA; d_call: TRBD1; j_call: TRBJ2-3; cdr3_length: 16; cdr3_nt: TGTGCCAGCAGTCAACCTCCGGGACAGAACACAGATACGCAGTATTTT; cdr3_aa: CASSQPPGQNTDTQYF
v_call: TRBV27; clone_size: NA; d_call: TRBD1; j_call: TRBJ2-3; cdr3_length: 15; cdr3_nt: TGTGCCAGCAGTTTCTCAGGGGGTCCGATAGATACGCAGTATTTT; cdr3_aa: CASSFSGGPIDTQYF
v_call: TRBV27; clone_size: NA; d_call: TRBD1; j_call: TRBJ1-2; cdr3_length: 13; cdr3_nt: TGTGCCAGCAGTTTGGGCAGGGGGGGTGGCTACACCTTC; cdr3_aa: CASSLGRGGGYTF
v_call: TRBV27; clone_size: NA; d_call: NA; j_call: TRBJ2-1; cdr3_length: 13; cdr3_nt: TGTGCCAGCAGCCCCGGGTGGAACAATGAGCAGTTCTTC; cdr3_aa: CASSPGWNNEQFF
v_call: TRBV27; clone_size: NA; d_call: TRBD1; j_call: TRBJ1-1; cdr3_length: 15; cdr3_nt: TGTGCCAGCAGTACCGGGACAGGGATTTCCACTGAAGCTTTCTTT; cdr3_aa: CASSTGTGISTEAFF
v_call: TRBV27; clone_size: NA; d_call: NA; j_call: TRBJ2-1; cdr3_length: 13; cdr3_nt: TGTGCCATCGCAAGTAGCGGCTACAATGAGCAGTTCTTC; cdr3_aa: CAIASSGYNEQFF
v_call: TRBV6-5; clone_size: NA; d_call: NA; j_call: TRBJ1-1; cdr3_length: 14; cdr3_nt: TGTGCCAGCAGTTACGACGGTCGTTCGGCTGAAGCTTTCTTT; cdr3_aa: CASSYDGRSAEAFF
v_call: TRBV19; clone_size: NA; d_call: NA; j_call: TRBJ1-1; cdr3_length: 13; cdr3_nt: TGTGCCAGTAGTATGACAGAAAACACTGAAGCTTTCTTT; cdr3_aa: CASSMTENTEAFF
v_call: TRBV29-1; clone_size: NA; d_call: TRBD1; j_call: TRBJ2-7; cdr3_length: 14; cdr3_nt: TGCAGCGTATCCGGACAGGGGCCCTCCTACGAGCAGTACTTC; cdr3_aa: CSVSGQGPSYEQYF
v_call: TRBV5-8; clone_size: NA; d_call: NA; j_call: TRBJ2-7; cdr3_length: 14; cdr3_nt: TGTGCCAGCAGCTTGGCCTACGGTTCCTACGAGCAGTACTTC; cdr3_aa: CASSLAYGSYEQYF
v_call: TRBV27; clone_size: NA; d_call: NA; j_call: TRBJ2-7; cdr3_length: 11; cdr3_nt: TGTGCCAGCAGGCCGACTTACGAGCAGTACTTC; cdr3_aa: CASRPTYEQYF
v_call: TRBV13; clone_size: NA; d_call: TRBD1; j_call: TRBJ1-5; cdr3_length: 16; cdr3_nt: TGTGCCAGCAGCTGGAGGACAGGGGGTCCCAATCAGCCCCAGCATTTT; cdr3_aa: CASSWRTGGPNQPQHF
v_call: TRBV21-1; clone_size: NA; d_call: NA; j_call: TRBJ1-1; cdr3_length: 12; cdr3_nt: TGTGCCAGCAGCTCCCGCAGGAGGGTAGCTTTCTTT; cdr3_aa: CASSSRRRVAFF
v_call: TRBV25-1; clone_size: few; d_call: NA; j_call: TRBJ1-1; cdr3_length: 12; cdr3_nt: TGTGCCAGCAGTACCACCTCGATCGAAGCTTTCTTT; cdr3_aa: CASSTTSIEAFF
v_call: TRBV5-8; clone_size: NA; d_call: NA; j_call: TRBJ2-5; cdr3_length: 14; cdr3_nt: TGTGCCAGCAGTTTCTCATGGCGAGGGGAGACCCAGTACTTC; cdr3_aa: CASSFSWRGETQYF
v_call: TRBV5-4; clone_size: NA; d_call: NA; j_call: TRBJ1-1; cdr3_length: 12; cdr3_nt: TGTGCCAGCAGCTTTACGAACACTGAAGCTTTCTTT; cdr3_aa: CASSFTNTEAFF
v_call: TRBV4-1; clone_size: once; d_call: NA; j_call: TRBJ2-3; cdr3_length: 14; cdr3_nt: TGCGCCAGCAGCCAAGAGAGGGGAACAGATACGCAGTATTTT; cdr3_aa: CASSQERGTDTQYF
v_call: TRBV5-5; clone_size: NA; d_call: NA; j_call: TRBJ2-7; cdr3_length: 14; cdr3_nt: TGTGCCAGCAGCTTGGAAAACCGGGGTCGGGAGCAGTACTTC; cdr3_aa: CASSLENRGREQYF
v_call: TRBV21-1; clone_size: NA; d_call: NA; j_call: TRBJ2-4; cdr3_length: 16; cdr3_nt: TGTGCCAGCAGGAAGAGAGATTGTCTAGCCAAAAACATTCAGTACTTC; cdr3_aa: CASRKRDCLAKNIQYF
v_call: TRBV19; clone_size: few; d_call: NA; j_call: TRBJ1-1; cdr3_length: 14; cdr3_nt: TGTGCCAGTAGTCACGCTTCGGTAAACACTGAAGCTTTCTTT; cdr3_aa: CASSHASVNTEAFF